This T cell receptor beta chain appears in the sequencing data of a study of blood T cell repertoires in COVID-19 (dated by TCRdb to between 2020 and 2021). In terms of the full investigation: The collaborator samples originated in the United States, Italy and Spain and spanned the acute and convalescent phases of COVID-19. The material from the prospective study consisted of cDNA or gDNA derived from T cells, B-cell-depleted T cells, or PBMCs. The dataset comprised deeply sampled blood TCRbeta repertoires from subjects exposed to, actively infected with, or recovered from COVID-19. The repertoires were released in a freely available public database meant as a resource for research on the immune response to SARS-CoV-2. The samples were drawn from the first 160 participants of the ongoing ImmuneRACE study and from under 1,500 subjects provided by 6 global collaborators. Nearly every sample came with metadata listing a de-identified subject ID, COVID-19 status, age in years and sex. HLA class I and class II types, where available, came from metadata supplied by the sample provider rather than from assay-based typing.

The study at large found these results: The amount of clinical and demographic metadata varied by source and participant and was provided uncurated.

Enrolling through a virtual design, the prospective study's participants ranged in age from roughly 18 to 89 years and lived across roughly 23 United States geographic areas. In the prospective study, cohorts were assigned on the basis of participant-reported clinical history obtained from a screening survey and a study questionnaire. ImmuneRACE Cohort 3 recovered participants were defined by two consecutive negative NP/OP PCR tests, healthcare professional clearance, or symptom resolution. In the prospective study, whole blood, serum and a nasopharyngeal or oropharyngeal swab were collected from each participant by mobile phlebotomists. Participants in the prospective study had the option to provide additional blood draws and questionnaires over a roughly two-month period. Prospective study blood samples were shipped either frozen or at room temperature before DNA extraction. TCRbeta CDR3 regions were amplified from genomic DNA by means of the immunoSEQ Assay, a bias-controlled multiplex PCR. The paper's processing steps were these. Within the assay, amplification of reference gene primers was used to estimate how many nucleated cells each sample contained. Sequence reads were collapsed and filtered to measure the absolute abundance of every unique TCRbeta CDR3 rearrangement. For each sample, productive Simpson clonality was calculated by taking the square root of Simpson's diversity index across productive rearrangements. TCRdb's version of the immuneACCESS table is confined to in-frame rearrangements and falls short of the full clone set. An unresolved V gene accounts for under half of the shortfall where checked; the remainder is of unknown origin. That table is the source of V, J and clone size, and D and trimming were worked out from the DNA. A total of approximately 230,000 clones appear in this sample, 80% to 90% of them only once. The ten largest clonotypes hold roughly a sixth of the sample.

Sequences MDHEN (CDR1) and SYDVKM (CDR2) are obtained from the germline V gene. Spanning cysteine to phenylalanine, the CDR3 consists of 15 amino acids. The DNA shown is the 45-base CDR3, in frame from base 1. Compared with germline, V lacks 3 bases and J lacks 4 bases; bases without a gene match: 3. With respect to this clone: Its antigen is unknown. No base quality information exists; no much larger clone differs at one position.

The chain is assembled from TRBV28 and TRBJ1-6; 7 central bases correspond to TRBD1. This sequence originates from a man aged 18 to 30 who had recovered from COVID-19. Material for sequencing was PBMCs or T cells enriched from blood (not recorded which). The sequence in DNA is TGTGCCAGCAGTTTTGGGGACAGATATAATTCACCCCTCCACTTT. Its product reads: CASSFGDRYNSPLHF.